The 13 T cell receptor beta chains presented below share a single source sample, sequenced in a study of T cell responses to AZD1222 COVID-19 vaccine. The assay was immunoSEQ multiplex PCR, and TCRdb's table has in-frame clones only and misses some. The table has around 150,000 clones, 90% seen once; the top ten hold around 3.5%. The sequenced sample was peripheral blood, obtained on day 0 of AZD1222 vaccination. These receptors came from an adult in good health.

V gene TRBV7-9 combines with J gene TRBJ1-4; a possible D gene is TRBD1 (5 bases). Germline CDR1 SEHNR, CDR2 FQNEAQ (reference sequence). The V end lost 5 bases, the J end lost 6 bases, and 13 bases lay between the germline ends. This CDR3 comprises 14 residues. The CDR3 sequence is CASSRGREDEKLFF. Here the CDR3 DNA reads TGTGCCAGCAGCCGGGGGAGGGAGGATGAAAAACTGTTTTTT.

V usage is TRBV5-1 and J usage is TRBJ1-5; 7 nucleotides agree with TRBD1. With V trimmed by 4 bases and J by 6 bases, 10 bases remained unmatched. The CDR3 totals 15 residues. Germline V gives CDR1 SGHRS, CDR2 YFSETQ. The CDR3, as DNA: TGCGCCAGCAGCGAACAGACAGGGCGCGGTCAGCCCCAGCATTTT. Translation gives CASSEQTGRGQPQHF.

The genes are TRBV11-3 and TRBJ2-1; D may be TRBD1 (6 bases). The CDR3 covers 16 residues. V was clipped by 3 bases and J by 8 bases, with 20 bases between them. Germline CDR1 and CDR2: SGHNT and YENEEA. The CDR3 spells CASSFIGWGRLYEQFF. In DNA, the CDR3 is TGTGCCAGCAGCTTTATTGGCTGGGGGCGCCTCTATGAGCAGTTCTTC.

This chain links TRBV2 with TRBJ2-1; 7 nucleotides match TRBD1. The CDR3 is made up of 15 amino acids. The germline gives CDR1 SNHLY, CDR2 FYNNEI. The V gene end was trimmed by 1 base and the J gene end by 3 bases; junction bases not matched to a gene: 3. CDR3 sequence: CASSEGTGLYNEQFF. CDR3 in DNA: TGTGCCAGCAGTGAAGGGACAGGCCTCTACAATGAGCAGTTCTTC.

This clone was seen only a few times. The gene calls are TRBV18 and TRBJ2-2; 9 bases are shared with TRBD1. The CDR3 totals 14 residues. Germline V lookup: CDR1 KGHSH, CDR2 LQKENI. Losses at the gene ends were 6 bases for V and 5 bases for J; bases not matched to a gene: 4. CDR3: CASSYRGQTGELFF. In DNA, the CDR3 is TGTGCCAGCTCGTACAGGGGGCAGACCGGGGAGCTGTTTTTT.

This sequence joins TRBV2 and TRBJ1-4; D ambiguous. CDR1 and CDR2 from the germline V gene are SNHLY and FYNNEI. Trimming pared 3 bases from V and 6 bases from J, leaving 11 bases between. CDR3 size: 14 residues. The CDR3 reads CASSDIPPYEKLFF. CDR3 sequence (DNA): TGTGCCAGCAGTGATATACCCCCTTATGAAAAACTGTTTTTT.

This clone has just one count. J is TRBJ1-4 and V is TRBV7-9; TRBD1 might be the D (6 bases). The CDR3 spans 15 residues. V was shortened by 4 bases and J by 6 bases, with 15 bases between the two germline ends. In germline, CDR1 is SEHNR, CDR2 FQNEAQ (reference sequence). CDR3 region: CASSSGAPWDEKLFF. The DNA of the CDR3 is TGTGCCAGCAGCTCGGGGGCCCCCTGGGATGAAAAACTGTTTTTT.

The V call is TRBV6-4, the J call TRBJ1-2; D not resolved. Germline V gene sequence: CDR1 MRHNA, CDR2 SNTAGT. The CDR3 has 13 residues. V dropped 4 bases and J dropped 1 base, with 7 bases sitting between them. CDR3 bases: TGTGCCAGCAGTGCGGGATTTAACTATGGCTACACCTTC. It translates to CASSAGFNYGYTF.

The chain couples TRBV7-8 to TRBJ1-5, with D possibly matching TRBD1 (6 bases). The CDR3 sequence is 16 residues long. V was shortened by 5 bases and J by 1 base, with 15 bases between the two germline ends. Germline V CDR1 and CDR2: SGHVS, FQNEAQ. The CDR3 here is CASSATGPWSNQPQHF. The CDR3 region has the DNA TGTGCCAGCAGCGCGACAGGTCCTTGGAGCAATCAGCCCCAGCATTTT.

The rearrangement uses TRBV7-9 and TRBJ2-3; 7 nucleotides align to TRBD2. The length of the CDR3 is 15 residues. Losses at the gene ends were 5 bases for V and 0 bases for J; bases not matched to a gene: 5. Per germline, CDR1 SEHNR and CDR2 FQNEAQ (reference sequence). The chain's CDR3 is CASSRGGVSTDTQYF. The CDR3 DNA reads TGTGCCAGCAGCCGGGGAGGGGTCAGCACAGATACGCAGTATTTT.

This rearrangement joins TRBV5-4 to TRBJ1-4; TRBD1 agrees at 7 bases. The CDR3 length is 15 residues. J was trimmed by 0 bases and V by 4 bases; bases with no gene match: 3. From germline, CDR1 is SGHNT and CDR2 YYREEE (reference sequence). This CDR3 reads CASSVDRATNEKLFF. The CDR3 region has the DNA TGTGCCAGCAGCGTTGACAGGGCAACTAATGAAAAACTGTTTTTT.

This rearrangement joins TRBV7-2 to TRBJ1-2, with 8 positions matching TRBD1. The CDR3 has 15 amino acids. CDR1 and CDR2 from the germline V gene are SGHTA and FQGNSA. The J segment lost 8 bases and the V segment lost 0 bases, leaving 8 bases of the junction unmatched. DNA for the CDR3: TGTGCCAGCAGCTTAGCACCAGGGGGCGAGTCAGGCTACACCTTC. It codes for CASSLAPGGESGYTF.

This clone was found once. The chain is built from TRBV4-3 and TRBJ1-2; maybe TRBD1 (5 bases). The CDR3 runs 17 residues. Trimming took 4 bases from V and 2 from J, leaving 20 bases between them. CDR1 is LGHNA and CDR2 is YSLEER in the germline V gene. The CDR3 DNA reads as TGCGCCAGCAGCCTCATAGGGGACCAGGCAGGAAACTATGGCTACACCTTC. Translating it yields CASSLIGDQAGNYGYTF.